A selection of T cell receptor beta chains follows, all from one sample in a study of blood T cell repertoires in COVID-19. Generated by immunoSEQ multiplex PCR, the TCRdb table keeps only in-frame clones and is missing some. The sample includes approximately 39,000 clones, approximately 87% of them seen just once. Sample: peripheral blood. These receptors were taken from a man in his forties or fifties with active or convalescent COVID-19. The CDR3 runs from the conserved cysteine through the conserved F or W. The D gene is left open where the match is weak. Expanded clones are given a class, and other clones once, few, many or no size at all.

v_call,d_call,clone_size,j_call,cdr3_nt,cdr3_aa
TRBV4-1,.,once,TRBJ2-1,TGCGCCAGCAGTGAAAGTTTCTCCTTCCGGGACATAGAGCAGTTCTTC,CASSESFSFRDIEQFF
TRBV7-2,.,.,TRBJ1-1,TGTGCCAGCAGCCCCCGGATGGGGGGGACTGAAGCTTTCTTT,CASSPRMGGTEAFF
TRBV5-1,TRBD2,.,TRBJ2-1,TGCGCCAGCAGCATTAGCGGGGGGACCTACAATGAGCAGTTCTTC,CASSISGGTYNEQFF
TRBV3-1/TRBV3-2,.,.,TRBJ1-2,TGTGCCAGCAGGGACCTAGGGGATGGCTACACCTTC,CASRDLGDGYTF
TRBV15,.,.,TRBJ2-3,TGTGCCACCAGCAGAGGGACACCTAGCACAGATACGCAGTATTTT,CATSRGTPSTDTQYF
TRBV19,TRBD1,.,TRBJ2-5,TGTGCCAGTAGTCCTAGACTCTATCGGGACAGCAGTCAAGAGACCCAGTACTTC,CASSPRLYRDSSQETQYF
TRBV7-8,TRBD1,.,TRBJ1-1,TGTGCCAGCACGTCCCGGGACAGGGGGCGAGACACTGAAGCTTTCTTT,CASTSRDRGRDTEAFF
TRBV11-1,.,.,TRBJ2-3,TGTGCCAGCAGCCAAAACTACGGGGCAGATACGCAGTATTTT,CASSQNYGADTQYF
TRBV30,.,.,TRBJ1-1,TGTGCCTGGAGTGTATGGGGGGGTGAAGCTTTCTTT,CAWSVWGGEAFF
TRBV28,.,.,TRBJ1-5,TGTGCCAGCAAACAGGGTGTGGTTCAGCCCCAGCATTTT,CASKQGVVQPQHF
TRBV19,TRBD1,.,TRBJ2-1,TGTGCCAGTCAACAGGGGGGCTCCTACAATGAGCAGTTCTTC,CASQQGGSYNEQFF
TRBV3-1/TRBV3-2,.,.,TRBJ2-7,TGTGCCAGCAGCCAAGGACTAAATCTGTACTTC,CASSQGLNLYF
TRBV28,.,.,TRBJ2-4,TGTGCCAGCAGTTCCGTCAGCGCAGGGGCCCCTGGCATTCAGTACTTC,CASSSVSAGAPGIQYF
TRBV7-9,.,.,TRBJ2-1,TGTGCCAGCAGCTCCCCCTTTAGATCTGAGCAGTTCTTC,CASSSPFRSEQFF
TRBV28,.,.,TRBJ1-6,TGTGCCAGCAGTTTAGCACAGGGAAATTCACCCCTCCACTTT,CASSLAQGNSPLHF
TRBV28,.,.,TRBJ2-3,TGTGCCAGCAGTTCCAAACAGAGAGATACGCAGTATTTT,CASSSKQRDTQYF